What follows are 26 T cell receptor beta chains derived from one specimen sequenced in a study of T cells in Graves' hyperthyroidism and ophthalmopathy. TCR beta CDR3 regions were amplified from RNA transcripts. A set of HTBI primers served as the primers for a first-round RT-PCR of the TCR CDR3. TCRdb ran MiXCR on the multiplex PCR reads and lists one entry per CDR3 protein. Altogether 530,000 or so distinct CDR3 sequences are present, under 20% being singletons, with the ten largest covering approximately 18%. Material for sequencing was blood. The receptor source for this set is a woman between 18 and 29 years old with Graves' ophthalmopathy.

This clonotype was found many times. Here the CDR3 DNA reads TGTGCCAGCAGTGGGTTGGGGAACACCGGGGAGCTGTTTTTT. Its protein product is CASSGLGNTGELFF. V and J are TRBV6-4 and TRBJ2-2, with D uncertain. From germline, CDR1 is MRHNA and CDR2 SNTAGT. V shed 4 bases and J shed 1 base, with 7 bases lying between them. The CDR3 runs 14 residues.

The chain carries TRBV11-2 and TRBJ2-3; D might be TRBD2 (5 bases). The germline V gene encodes CDR1 SGHAT and CDR2 FQNNGV. This CDR3 is 15 amino acids long. The V gene lost 5 bases and the J gene lost 4 bases, with 16 bases spanning the gap. The CDR3 DNA reads as TGTGCCAGCAGCCCACGGTTAGGGAGCGCAGATACGCAGTATTTT. Its translation is CASSPRLGSADTQYF.

The chain uses TRBV9 and TRBJ2-3, with a tentative D call TRBD2 (6 bases). CDR1 SGDLS and CDR2 YYNGEE come from the germline V gene. Trimming pared 0 bases from V and 4 bases from J, leaving 12 bases between. The CDR3 runs to 15 residues. The CDR3 region has the DNA TGTGCCAGCAGCGTAGAACCGGGAGTGTCAGATACGCAGTATTTT. It codes for CASSVEPGVSDTQYF.

Many counts were recorded for this clonotype. This chain connects TRBV2 to TRBJ2-3; 16 positions agree with TRBD2. The CDR3 has 20 amino acids. Looked up from germline, CDR1 is SNHLY and CDR2 is FYNNEI. The ends lost 1 base at V and 5 bases at J; junction bases unmatched: 12. CDR3 DNA: TGTGCCAGCAGTGAAGACCCGGGACTAGCGGGAGGGCCCTTCATAGATACGCAGTATTTT. Protein: CASSEDPGLAGGPFIDTQYF.

This clonotype has only one observation. The chain couples TRBV7-2 to TRBJ2-4, with D maybe TRBD2 (6 bases). Trimming took off 5 bases at V and 1 base at J, with 12 bases between the two ends. CDR3 size: 15 residues. CDR1 SGHTA and CDR2 FQGNSA come from the germline V gene. CDR3 sequence: CASSPIGGAKNIQYF. Written as DNA, the CDR3 is TGTGCCAGCAGCCCCATCGGAGGGGCCAAAAACATTCAGTACTTC. Based on the CDR3 plus reference TRBV7-2 and TRBJ2-4, the full variable domain is GAGVSQSPSNKVTEKGKDVELRCDPISGHTALYWYRQSLGQGLEFLIYFQGNSAPDKSGLPSDRFSAERTGGSVSTLTIQRTQQEDSAVYLCASSPIGGAKNIQYFGAGTRLSVL.

This clonotype was recorded once. The CDR3 does not close with the conserved phenylalanine or tryptophan, likely indicating a read error. The chain couples TRBV30 to TRBJ1-3; D is unclear. CDR3 length equals 18 residues. The V gene's germline CDR1 is GTSNPN and CDR2 SVGIG (reference sequence). Between the trimmed V and J ends, which lost 0 bases and 0 bases, there was a span of 18 bases. CDR3 sequence reads: CAWSVFDNPKSSGNTIYS. The CDR3 DNA sequence: TGTGCCTGGAGTGTATTTGACAATCCAAAGAGCTCTGGAAACACCATATATTCT.

This sequence joins TRBV27 and TRBJ2-5; D might be TRBD1 or TRBD2, each matching 5 bases. Trimming took 2 bases from V and 1 from J, leaving 11 bases between them. The CDR3 is made up of 15 amino acids. Per germline, CDR1 MNHEY and CDR2 SMNVEV (reference sequence). The chain's CDR3 is CASSLHRGTQETQYF. CDR3 DNA: TGTGCCAGCAGTTTACACAGAGGGACCCAAGAGACCCAGTACTTC.

Ten or more counts support this clonotype. V is TRBV7-8 and J is TRBJ1-1; 7 nucleotides match TRBD1. Germline assignment: CDR1 SGHVS and CDR2 FQNEAQ. Unmatched junction bases numbered 2, after V lost 0 bases and J lost 4 bases. CDR3 length equals 14 residues. The CDR3 coding sequence is TGTGCCAGCAGCTTAGCCCCAGGGGGCACTGAAGCTTTCTTT. Translation: CASSLAPGGTEAFF.

This clonotype occurred a few times. The chain is built from TRBV4-1 and TRBJ1-4; no definite D call. The CDR3 contains 15 residues. Trimming left V 0 bases short and J 6 bases short, with 11 bases between. Germline V gene sequence: CDR1 MGHRA, CDR2 YSYEKL. The CDR3 coding sequence is TGCGCCAGCAGCCAAGAAATGAGACTTCATGAAAAACTGTTTTTT. Translating it yields CASSQEMRLHEKLFF.

This clonotype was seen many times. The chain combines TRBV7-3 with TRBJ2-2, with 8 bases that match TRBD2. The length of the CDR3 is 15 residues. The germline V gene has CDR1 SGHTA and CDR2 FQGTGA. The ends lost 6 bases at V and 1 base at J; junction bases unmatched: 4. CDR3 nucleotide sequence: TGTGCCAGCAGTTCCGGGGGGGGGAACACCGGGGAGCTGTTTTTT. It specifies CASSSGGGNTGELFF.

This clonotype was observed at least ten times. The V call is TRBV28, the J call TRBJ1-4; D is perhaps TRBD1 (6 bases). This CDR3 has 13 residues. Germline CDR1 is MDHEN and CDR2 is SYDVKM. Trimming stripped 5 bases from V and 7 bases from J, with 11 bases between. In DNA form, the CDR3 reads TGTGCCAGCAGTATATACAGGGCTGAAAAACTGTTTTTT. It yields the protein CASSIYRAEKLFF.

Concerning this clonotype: One end of the junction does not line up with germline, which may come from a read error. V usage is TRBV9 and J usage is TRBJ1-1; TRBD1 matches 7 bases. The germline V gene has CDR1 SGDLS and CDR2 YYNGEE. CDR3 length: 15 residues. CDR3 nucleotides: TGTGCCGGCAGCACTTACAGGGGCGATAACACTGAAGCTTTCTTT. Protein product: CAGSTYRGDNTEAFF.

This clonotype was found a few times. This chain uses TRBV6-2 or TRBV6-3 with TRBJ2-2; 7 bases fit TRBD2. V trimming: 2 bases; J trimming: 7 bases; junction bases outside the gene matches: 13. Germline CDR1 MNHEY, CDR2 SVGEGT. CDR3 length: 17 residues. The CDR3 spells CASSYRGGDFSDGELFF. The CDR3 DNA sequence: TGTGCCAGCAGTTACCGGGGAGGGGATTTTTCCGACGGGGAGCTGTTTTTT.

CDR3 in amino acids: CASSIGLAEYNEQFF. CDR3 in DNA: TGTGCCAGCAGCATCGGACTAGCGGAATACAATGAGCAGTTCTTC. The chain joins TRBV11-2 to TRBJ2-1; TRBD2 matches 10 bases. This CDR3 has 15 amino acids. Germline V gene sequence: CDR1 SGHAT, CDR2 FQNNGV. The ends lost 5 bases at V and 4 bases at J; junction bases unmatched: 5. Together with reference TRBV11-2 and TRBJ2-1, the CDR3 gives the full variable domain: EAGVAQSPRYKIIEKRQSVAFWCNPISGHATLYWYQQILGQGPKLLIQFQNNGVVDDSQLPKDRFSAERLKGVDSTLKIQPAKLEDSAVYLCASSIGLAEYNEQFFGPGTRLTVL.

Remarks on this clonotype: A much bigger clone sits one base away, suggesting this may be a read error. The V gene is TRBV5-5, the J gene TRBJ1-2; D gene ambiguous. This CDR3 spans 13 amino acids. CDR1 SGHKS and CDR2 YYEKEE come from the germline V gene (reference sequence). DNA of the CDR3: TGTACCAGCAGCCAACCAGACTCTTATGGCTACACCTTC. Protein product: CTSSQPDSYGYTF.

The chain employs TRBV27 and TRBJ2-7; a weak D match, TRBD2 (5 bases). CDR3 length equals 16 residues. Germline assignment: CDR1 MNHEY and CDR2 SMNVEV (reference sequence). Trimming pared 6 bases from V and 2 bases from J, leaving 20 bases between. The CDR3 coding sequence is TGTGCCAGCAGCATCGAGACGGGAATGCCCCCCTACGAGCAGTACTTC. It encodes CASSIETGMPPYEQYF.

This clonotype was observed a handful of times. The V call is TRBV11-3, the J call TRBJ2-1; the match to TRBD2 covers 9 bases. The V segment lost 2 bases and the J segment 4 bases; nucleotides outside the gene matches: 3. The CDR3 loop spans 15 amino acids. CDR1 SGHNT and CDR2 YENEEA come from the germline V gene. CDR3 loop: CASSLRLAVYNEQFF. CDR3 DNA sequence: TGTGCCAGCAGCTTAAGACTAGCGGTGTACAATGAGCAGTTCTTC.

This clonotype has just a few counts. This chain joins TRBV9 and TRBJ1-4; TRBD1 aligns across 8 bases. Germline trimming cut 0 bases from V and 3 bases from J; bases unmatched to any gene: 7. Germline assignment: CDR1 SGDLS and CDR2 YYNGEE. The CDR3 has 17 residues. DNA for the CDR3: TGTGCCAGCAGCGTAGGAGTCAGGGGGCCGGCTAATGAAAAACTGTTTTTT. It codes for CASSVGVRGPANEKLFF. The variable domain in full, completed from reference TRBV9 and TRBJ1-4, reads DSGVTQTPKHLITATGQRVTLRCSPRSGDLSVYWYQQSLDQGLQFLIQYYNGEERAKGNILERFSAQQFPDLHSELNLSSLELGDSALYFCASSVGVRGPANEKLFFGSGTQLSVL.

This clonotype was picked up a small number of times. This sequence joins TRBV11-2 and TRBJ2-1; TRBD2 matches at 9 bases. Germline V CDR1 and CDR2: SGHAT, FQNNGV. This CDR3 region has 17 residues. The ends lost 4 bases at V and 7 bases at J; junction bases unmatched: 14. CDR3 region: CASSSGQRGRAVNEQFF. DNA of the CDR3: TGTGCCAGCAGCTCCGGCCAGCGCGGGAGGGCTGTAAATGAGCAGTTCTTC.

The genes are TRBV4-3 and TRBJ2-4; D might be TRBD1 (6 bases). Germline V gene lookup returns CDR1 LGHNA and CDR2 YSLEER. Trimming removed 0 bases from V and 2 bases from J, with 8 bases in between. The CDR3 is made up of 15 amino acids. The CDR3: CASSQDRGTKNIQYF. Here the CDR3 DNA reads TGCGCCAGCAGCCAAGACAGGGGAACCAAAAACATTCAGTACTTC.

The table lists this clonotype with many counts. J is TRBJ2-1 and V is TRBV6-1; 7 bases match TRBD1. The V and J ends lost 7 bases and 7 bases, in that order; junction bases with no gene match: 1. The CDR3 contains 11 residues. In germline, CDR1 is MNHNS, CDR2 SASEGT. The CDR3 reads CASTGGNEQFF. CDR3 nucleotide sequence: TGTGCCAGCACAGGGGGAAATGAGCAGTTCTTC.

This clonotype was recorded at least ten times. This sequence joins TRBV20-1 and TRBJ1-1, with D perhaps TRBD1 (5 bases). The V and J ends lost 6 bases and 2 bases respectively, with 19 bases between them. Germline CDR1 DFQATT, CDR2 SNEGSKA (reference sequence). This CDR3 has 15 amino acids. The CDR3 coding sequence is TGCAGTGCCATACGACAGCCCAAATCAAACACTGAAGCTTTCTTT. Its protein product is CSAIRQPKSNTEAFF.

This clonotype has just a few counts. This rearrangement joins TRBV27 to TRBJ1-1; D is undetermined. Per germline, CDR1 MNHEY and CDR2 SMNVEV (reference sequence). The length of the CDR3 is 13 residues. V was cut by 2 bases and J by 11 bases, with 15 bases left in between. CDR3 loop: CASSLRPALGAFF. The CDR3, as DNA: TGTGCCAGCAGTTTACGACCGGCTCTCGGGGCTTTCTTT.

This clonotype was observed a handful of times. The V call is TRBV6-1, the J call TRBJ2-5, with D uncertain. From germline, CDR1 is MNHNS and CDR2 SASEGT. The V end was cut by 8 bases, the J end by 1 base, with 11 bases between. The length of the CDR3 is 13 residues. CDR3 residues: CASATGLQETQYF. The CDR3 DNA sequence: TGTGCCAGCGCCACCGGGCTCCAAGAGACCCAGTACTTC.

This clonotype was counted at least ten times. V and J are TRBV3-1 and TRBJ2-1; the match to TRBD2 covers 8 bases. This CDR3 spans 18 amino acids. Trimming at V came to 0 bases and at J to 3 bases, leaving 10 bases not matched to a gene. Germline CDR1 is LGHDT and CDR2 is YNNKEL (reference sequence). The DNA of the CDR3 is TGTGCCAGCAGCCAAGAGAGGAGCGGGGGAGGACTCTACAATGAGCAGTTCTTC. Its translation: CASSQERSGGGLYNEQFF.

The sample holds many counts of this clonotype. The chain uses TRBV27 and TRBJ2-4; 7 positions match TRBD2. This CDR3 has 15 residues. The trim removed 0 bases at V and 6 bases at J, leaving 5 bases unmatched. Looked up from germline, CDR1 is MNHEY and CDR2 is SMNVEV (reference sequence). For the CDR3, the DNA is TGTGCCAGCAGTTTATCAGCGGGGTTGGGAAACATTCAGTACTTC. It encodes CASSLSAGLGNIQYF.